These 2 T cell receptor beta chains were all obtained from the same sample, sequenced in a study of shared clonotypes between healthy human individuals. The method was immunoSEQ multiplex PCR; TCRdb's version includes in-frame clones alone and lacks a portion of them. The sample has 530,000 or so clones, around 79% seen once. Sequencing input: PBMCs. All receptors come from a woman aged 40 to 55 in good health. Some clones in this sample may be carry-over from other donors' samples.

The V gene is TRBV11-1, the J gene TRBJ2-5, with TRBD1 matching 8 bases. V was clipped by 5 bases and J by 1 base; unmatched bases: 12. Germline V gene sequence: CDR1 SGHAT, CDR2 FQDESV (reference sequence). This CDR3 is 17 amino acids long. The CDR3: CASSPRPGQALQETQYF. Written as DNA, the CDR3 is TGTGCCAGCAGCCCAAGACCGGGACAGGCCCTCCAAGAGACCCAGTACTTC.

The gene calls are TRBV15 and TRBJ2-3; D not resolved. V lost 0 bases to trimming and J lost 6 bases, with 10 bases between them. The CDR3 extends over 14 amino acids. Germline-derived CDR1 and CDR2 are LNHNV and YYDKDF (reference sequence). The DNA for the CDR3 is TGTGCCACCAGCAGAGATCTGACGGCGGATACGCAGTATTTT. This codes for CATSRDLTADTQYF. Variable domain in full (rest from reference TRBV15 and TRBJ2-3): DAMVIQNPRYQVTQFGKPVTLSCSQTLNHNVMYWYQQKSSQAPKLLFHYYDKDFNNEADTPDNFQSRRPNTSFCFLDIRSPGLGDTAMYLCATSRDLTADTQYFGPGTRLTVL.